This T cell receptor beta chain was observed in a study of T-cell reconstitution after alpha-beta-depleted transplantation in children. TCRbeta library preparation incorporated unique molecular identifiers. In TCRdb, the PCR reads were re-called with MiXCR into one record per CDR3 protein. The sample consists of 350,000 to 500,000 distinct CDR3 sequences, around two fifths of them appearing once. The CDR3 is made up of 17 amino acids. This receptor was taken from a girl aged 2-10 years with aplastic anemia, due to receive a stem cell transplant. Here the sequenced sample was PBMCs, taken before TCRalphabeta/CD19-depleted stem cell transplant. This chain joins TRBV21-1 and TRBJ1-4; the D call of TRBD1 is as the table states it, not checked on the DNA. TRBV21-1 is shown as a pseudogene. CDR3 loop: CASSKEQGERTNEKLFF. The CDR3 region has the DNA TGTGCCAGCAGCAAAGAACAGGGGGAACGGACAAATGAAAAACTGTTTTTT.